The clone carrying this T cell receptor beta chain was found a few times. The source of the sample is a study of blood T cells in healthy people across ages. Whole-study context: Template switching captured about one barcoded beta molecule per two T cells.

PCR was performed a second time for roughly 6 to 12 cycles using a sample-barcoded 5' primer and a J-beta primer mix. TCRdb called the 5' RACE reads again in MiXCR, with one record for every CDR3 protein. The profile covers hundreds of thousands of distinct CDR3 sequences, with around 25% appearing a single time and 9.4% taken by the ten largest. These same data were also listed under a study on T cells of mothers and their children.

Sequenced sample: blood. This TCR derives from a boy under 18 in good health.

The DNA of the CDR3 is TGTGCCAGTAGTATCGGGCTAGCGGGGCGATCCTACGAGCAGTACTTC. Translated, it gives CASSIGLAGRSYEQYF. This sequence joins TRBV19 and TRBJ2-5, with 9 positions matching TRBD2. The DNA matches TRBJ2-7 better at its end, which makes the J call doubtful. The CDR3 loop spans 16 amino acids. Germline lookup yields CDR1 LNHDA and CDR2 SQIVND (reference sequence).